These 19 T cell receptor beta chains came from one sample sequenced in a study of control samples from healthy donors and cancer patients. This table comes from immunoSEQ multiplex PCR, and its TCRdb copy is limited to in-frame clones, with some not included. The sample has more than 95,000 clones; around 87% are singletons. The sample comprised PBMCs. These receptors all come from a woman in her 50s with colorectal cancer.

With respect to this clone: Within the sample, other DNA sequences also encode this same CDR3. The chain employs TRBV24-1 and TRBJ1-2, with D hard to call. The length of the CDR3 is 12 residues. Germline V gene sequence: CDR1 KGHDR, CDR2 SFDVKD. The V end lost 3 bases, the J end lost 4 bases, and 5 bases lay between the germline ends. CDR3 DNA: TGTGCCACCAGTGATCCAGGCTATGGCTACACCTTC. Translation gives CATSDPGYGYTF.

The chain joins TRBV7-9 to TRBJ2-2, with D perhaps TRBD1 (5 bases). The CDR3 has 15 residues. The germline V gene has CDR1 SEHNR and CDR2 FQNEAQ (reference sequence). V shed 6 bases and J shed 3 bases, with 14 bases lying between them. CDR3 DNA: TGTGCCAGCAGTCTAAAGGGGCTCGACACCGGGGAGCTGTTTTTT. Protein: CASSLKGLDTGELFF.

This clone was recorded once. V is TRBV10-3 and J is TRBJ2-7, with 7 bases fitting TRBD1. CDR3 size: 14 residues. J gave up 3 bases and V 2 bases, and 4 bases lay outside the gene matches. CDR1 and CDR2 from the germline V gene are ENHRY and SYGVKD. DNA of the CDR3: TGTGCCATCAGTGAGCCTGGGACAGTCTACGAGCAGTACTTC. Translating it yields CAISEPGTVYEQYF.

The chain links TRBV9 to TRBJ1-1; 7 nucleotides line up with TRBD1. CDR1 and CDR2 (germline): SGDLS, YYNGEE. CDR3 length equals 14 residues. The V gene end was trimmed by 3 bases and the J gene end by 0 bases; junction bases not matched to a gene: 2. The CDR3 bases are TGTGCCAGCAGCGCGGACAGGTTGAACACTGAAGCTTTCTTT. Its translation is CASSADRLNTEAFF.

The chain recombines TRBV7-3 with TRBJ1-1; D is unclear. This CDR3 is 14 amino acids long. CDR1 SGHTA and CDR2 FQGTGA come from the germline V gene. Trimming took 2 bases from V and 0 from J, leaving 7 bases between them. The chain's CDR3 is CASSLGVLNTEAFF. CDR3 sequence (DNA): TGTGCCAGCAGCTTAGGGGTACTGAACACTGAAGCTTTCTTT.

The chain joins TRBV30 to TRBJ2-5, with D perhaps assigned TRBD1 or TRBD2 (6 bases each). The V gene lost 4 bases and the J gene lost 2 bases, with 11 bases spanning the gap. CDR1 and CDR2 (germline): GTSNPN, SVGIG (reference sequence). The CDR3 sequence is 13 residues long. CDR3: CAWMGGWQETQYF. DNA of the CDR3: TGTGCCTGGATGGGGGGCTGGCAAGAGACCCAGTACTTC.

The chain joins TRBV5-1 to TRBJ2-1, with D maybe TRBD2 (5 bases). The CDR3 extends over 14 amino acids. V lost 4 bases and J lost 7, with 15 bases in between. The germline V gene has CDR1 SGHRS and CDR2 YFSETQ. The CDR3 DNA reads as TGCGCCAGCAGCCTCGGGATGGCTGATAATGAGCAGTTCTTC. Translated, it gives CASSLGMADNEQFF.

The rearrangement joins TRBV5-6 to TRBJ1-6; D is perhaps TRBD1 (6 bases). CDR3 length equals 15 residues. Germline assignment: CDR1 SGHDT and CDR2 YYEEEE. V was pared by 3 bases and J by 5 bases, with 12 bases between. CDR3 coding DNA: TGTGCCAGCAGCTCCCCTTGGGGGCATAATTCACCCCTCCACTTT. It specifies CASSSPWGHNSPLHF.

V usage is TRBV19 and J usage is TRBJ1-1; D call uncertain. Germline V gene lookup returns CDR1 LNHDA and CDR2 SQIVND (reference sequence). The ends were cut back, 0 bases at V and 4 bases at J, with 12 bases in the middle. The length of the CDR3 is 15 residues. The DNA of the CDR3 is TGTGCCAGTAGTATAGAGAACTTACCCGCCACTGAAGCTTTCTTT. Amino acid sequence: CASSIENLPATEAFF.

The CDR3 protein is CSVGQGADTQYF. DNA of the CDR3: TGCAGCGTCGGACAGGGGGCAGATACGCAGTATTTT. The rearrangement links TRBV29-1 to TRBJ2-3, with 10 bases fitting TRBD1. CDR1 SQVTM and CDR2 ANQGSEA come from the germline V gene. The J segment lost 4 bases and the V segment lost 6 bases, leaving 1 base of the junction unmatched. The CDR3 consists of 12 residues.

The rearrangement uses TRBV9 and TRBJ2-1, with D possibly matching TRBD2 (6 bases). The ends were cut back, 4 bases at V and 4 bases at J, with 21 bases in the middle. The CDR3 consists of 17 residues. CDR1 is SGDLS, CDR2 YYNGEE, per germline. The CDR3 reads CASSPSGLTRGYNEQFF. CDR3 nucleotides: TGTGCCAGCAGCCCTTCGGGTCTGACTAGGGGTTACAATGAGCAGTTCTTC.

V usage is TRBV6-1 and J usage is TRBJ2-3; TRBD1 aligns across 8 bases. With 3 bases clipped from V and 4 bases from J, the junction kept 12 bases outside the gene matches. Germline V CDR1 and CDR2: MNHNS, SASEGT. The CDR3 has 17 amino acids. CDR3 bases: TGTGCCAGCAGTGATTATGAGACACAGGGGGGAGCAGATACGCAGTATTTT. The encoded protein is CASSDYETQGGADTQYF.

The gene calls are TRBV18 and TRBJ1-1; D is perhaps TRBD1 (6 bases). The CDR3 loop spans 13 amino acids. CDR1 and CDR2 from the germline V gene are KGHSH and LQKENI. V lost 3 bases to trimming and J lost 4 bases, with 9 bases between them. The CDR3 coding sequence is TGTGCCAGCTCACCTGGGGGGCCCACTGAAGCTTTCTTT. Its translation is CASSPGGPTEAFF.

The rearrangement links TRBV5-1 to TRBJ2-7; 11 positions agree with TRBD2. The CDR3 is 15 residues long. Germline V CDR1 and CDR2: SGHRS, YFSETQ. Unmatched junction bases numbered 0, after V lost 1 base and J lost 0 bases. CDR3 residues: CASSLTSGGSYEQYF. In nucleotides, the CDR3 is TGCGCCAGCAGCTTGACTAGCGGGGGCTCCTACGAGCAGTACTTC.

This sequence joins TRBV27 and TRBJ2-3, with 7 bases fitting TRBD1. There are 14 residues in the CDR3. In germline, CDR1 is MNHEY, CDR2 SMNVEV (reference sequence). Germline trimming cut 3 bases from V and 6 bases from J; bases unmatched to any gene: 6. CDR3 DNA: TGTGCCAGCAGTTTGACGACAGGGTCCGATACGCAGTATTTT. As protein: CASSLTTGSDTQYF.

This chain joins TRBV28 and TRBJ2-5; D may be TRBD1 (6 bases). With 4 bases removed from V and 4 bases from J, the gap between germline ends came to 25 bases. The CDR3 sequence is 18 residues long. The germline V gene encodes CDR1 MDHEN and CDR2 SYDVKM. CDR3 amino acids: CASSSYSIQRGGTETQYF. As DNA, the CDR3 is TGTGCCAGCAGTTCGTATTCTATTCAAAGAGGGGGTACAGAGACCCAGTACTTC.

This chain joins TRBV6-5 and TRBJ2-2; D gene ambiguous. The CDR3 is 11 residues long. Trimming left V 6 bases short and J 9 bases short, with 8 bases between. Germline V gene lookup returns CDR1 MNHEY and CDR2 SVGAGI. The CDR3 region is CASSPSWELFF. The CDR3 nucleotides read TGTGCCAGCAGCCCAAGCTGGGAGCTGTTTTTT.

The chain employs TRBV5-1 and TRBJ2-5, with D possibly matching TRBD1 (6 bases). Germline CDR1 reads SGHRS; CDR2 reads YFSETQ. V was shortened by 5 bases and J by 0 bases, with 14 bases between the two germline ends. This CDR3 has 15 residues. This chain's CDR3 is CASRQTGQYQETQYF. In DNA form, the CDR3 reads TGCGCCAGCAGACAGACTGGACAGTACCAAGAGACCCAGTACTTC.

The chain couples TRBV18 to TRBJ1-2, with D perhaps TRBD1 (5 bases). The CDR3 consists of 18 residues. V was shortened by 4 bases and J by 0 bases, with 21 bases between the two germline ends. Germline CDR1 and CDR2: KGHSH and LQKENI. CDR3 in amino acids: CASSRSAGAQGSNYGYTF. The CDR3 region has the DNA TGTGCCAGCTCACGATCAGCCGGGGCGCAAGGTTCTAACTATGGCTACACCTTC.